A selection of T cell receptor beta chains follows, all from one sample in a study of T cell changes during pregnancy in multiple sclerosis. Only in-frame clones appear in the TCRdb table, and some are missing; sequencing was by immunoSEQ multiplex PCR. The data show tens of thousands of clones, roughly nine tenths seen once. Sequenced here: CD4+ T cells from peripheral blood mononuclear cells, sampled in the first trimester of pregnancy. These receptors came from a female donor with multiple sclerosis, enrolled in a pregnancy study. The conserved cysteine and the conserved F or W are not part of the CDR3 here.

CDR3: ASSFRGRASNEQF
V: TRBV7-2
J: TRBJ2-1

CDR3: ASSTTEMNTEAF
V: TRBV19
J: TRBJ1-1

CDR3: ASSLIGSGGYT
V: TRBV7-3
J: TRBJ1-2

CDR3: ATKDRANTEAF
V: TRBV5-1
J: TRBJ1-1

CDR3: ASSPPGTVYGYT
V: TRBV18
J: TRBJ1-2

CDR3: ASSLDTAGGSEQF
V: TRBV5-1
J: TRBJ2-1

CDR3: ASSLTSAGDGYT
V: TRBV7-3
J: TRBJ1-2

CDR3: AWHKRVPGTGELF
V: TRBV30
J: TRBJ2-2

CDR3: ASSLGVRTSYEQY
V: TRBV11-2
J: TRBJ2-7

CDR3: AWGLAGLTDTQY
V: TRBV30
J: TRBJ2-3

CDR3: ASSSRPKTSGPYEQY
V: TRBV13
J: TRBJ2-7

CDR3: SVGDRNSYGYT
V: TRBV29-1
J: TRBJ1-2

CDR3: ASSERLAGDSGTDTQY
V: TRBV10-1
J: TRBJ2-3

CDR3: ASSRLRGGIRREQY
V: TRBV5-8
J: TRBJ2-7

CDR3: ASSLGQGASDTQY
V: TRBV5-1
J: TRBJ2-3

CDR3: ASSWGAEGEQY
V: TRBV2
J: TRBJ2-7

CDR3: AISPNYEQY
V: TRBV10-3
J: TRBJ2-7

CDR3: ASSLQGAGQPQH
V: TRBV13
J: TRBJ1-5

CDR3: ASSGTDGYGYT
V: TRBV28
J: TRBJ1-2

CDR3: SVGEEVNSPLH
V: TRBV29-1
J: TRBJ1-6

CDR3: ASSQEEGPYT
V: TRBV4-3
J: TRBJ1-2

CDR3: ASSQPGQGIIEQY
V: TRBV14
J: TRBJ2-7

CDR3: ASSLFGTSGQETQY
V: TRBV28
J: TRBJ2-5

CDR3: ASSPSGGRNTEAF
V: TRBV4-3
J: TRBJ1-1

CDR3: ASSQQGAASNQPQH
V: TRBV19
J: TRBJ1-5

CDR3: ASSATGPRHGYT
V: TRBV2
J: TRBJ1-2

CDR3: ASRKTGEVEGYT
V: TRBV4-1
J: TRBJ1-2

CDR3: ASSATGTAPDEQY
V: TRBV19
J: TRBJ2-7

CDR3: ASSEINSHNEQF
V: TRBV6-1
J: TRBJ2-1

CDR3: ASSAGTKNNEQF
V: TRBV6-4
J: TRBJ2-1

CDR3: ASSQRQGAGREQY
V: TRBV4-2
J: TRBJ2-7

CDR3: ASNLSPGQAYEQY
V: TRBV5-5
J: TRBJ2-7

CDR3: ASSEIQGTETQY
V: TRBV25-1
J: TRBJ2-5

CDR3: ASSPGGAEADTQY
V: TRBV7-3
J: TRBJ2-3

CDR3: ASSEGREIPGEQF
V: TRBV6-1
J: TRBJ2-1

CDR3: ASSQRQAGTNEQF
V: TRBV18
J: TRBJ2-1

CDR3: ASSQRTEGSGYT
V: TRBV7-2
J: TRBJ1-2

CDR3: ASSLDSQGSGL
V: TRBV5-1
J: TRBJ2-7

CDR3: ASSVAQGSYEQY
V: TRBV9
J: TRBJ2-7

CDR3: ASSLLQNYGYT
V: TRBV28
J: TRBJ1-2